Listed here are 23 T cell receptor beta chains from one sample, sequenced in a study of T cell repertoires in cytomegalovirus infection. Their recognized antigens are unknown. One entry per CDR3 protein results from TCRdb running MiXCR on the reads. The table has about 480,000 distinct CDR3 sequences, 25% to 35% seen once. Sequenced here: cultured PBMCs, sampled from culture after CMV antigen stimulation. The receptors originated from a human donor in good health (CMV status not recorded). Some clones in this sample may be carry-over from other donors' samples.

The CDR3 DNA reads TGTGCCAGCAGCCGCAGGGGAATAGCCTATGGCTACACCTTC. Its translation: CASSRRGIAYGYTF. V gene TRBV7-2 combines with J gene TRBJ1-2; D may be TRBD1 (6 bases). V shed 5 bases and J shed 4 bases, with 14 bases lying between them. This CDR3 has 14 residues. Germline loops: CDR1 SGHTA, CDR2 FQGNSA.

This clonotype came up a few times. The chain couples TRBV27 to TRBJ1-5; D gene ambiguous. Per germline, CDR1 MNHEY and CDR2 SMNVEV (reference sequence). The CDR3 is 16 amino acids. Trimming removed 4 bases at V and 3 bases at J, with 16 bases between. The CDR3 nucleotides read TGTGCCAGCAGTTCCGGACCTCACGGCGCCAATCAGCCCCAGCATTTT. Translating it yields CASSSGPHGANQPQHF.

J is TRBJ1-1 and V is TRBV27, with TRBD1 as a possible D gene (5 bases). CDR3 length: 13 amino acids. CDR1 is MNHEY and CDR2 is SMNVEV in the germline V gene (reference sequence). V was trimmed by 4 bases and J by 4 bases, leaving 10 bases between them. The CDR3 DNA reads TGTGCCAGCAGTTCCAGGGCGGGCACTGAAGCTTTCTTT. It yields the protein CASSSRAGTEAFF.

This clonotype was seen a handful of times. V and J are TRBV7-6 and TRBJ2-7, with a weak D call TRBD1 (6 bases). The CDR3 length is 13 residues. Germline assignment: CDR1 SGHVS and CDR2 FNYEAQ. The ends were cut back, 5 bases at V and 3 bases at J, with 11 bases in the middle. The CDR3 loop is CASSRQAVYEQYF. CDR3 sequence (DNA): TGTGCCAGCAGCCGACAGGCCGTCTACGAGCAGTACTTC.

This clonotype has just a few counts. The V and J genes are TRBV6-2 or TRBV6-3 and TRBJ2-1; 8 positions agree with TRBD2. This CDR3 spans 15 amino acids. Germline V gene data show CDR1 as MNHEY and CDR2 as SVGEGT. V lost 6 bases and J lost 10; bases outside the gene matches: 14. For the CDR3, the DNA is TGTGCCAGCAGCCAGACGTCACCTAGCGGGCTGGAGCAGTTCTTC. This encodes CASSQTSPSGLEQFF.

V is TRBV6-1 and J is TRBJ2-3; 8 bases fit TRBD2. In germline, CDR1 is MNHNS, CDR2 SASEGT. The CDR3 runs 16 residues. Trimming at V came to 5 bases and at J to 2 bases, leaving 9 bases not matched to a gene. CDR3 sequence reads: CASSYVPREVTDTQYF. The CDR3, as DNA: TGTGCCAGCAGTTACGTTCCGCGGGAGGTCACAGATACGCAGTATTTT.

The chain couples TRBV11-2 to TRBJ1-3, with a weak D call TRBD1 (5 bases). The V end was cut by 2 bases, the J end by 0 bases, with 14 bases between. This CDR3 has 17 residues. CDR1 is SGHAT, CDR2 FQNNGV, per germline. CDR3 protein: CASSLMGTPVSGNTIYF. The CDR3 nucleotides read TGTGCCAGCAGCTTAATGGGGACGCCCGTCTCTGGAAACACCATATATTTT.

CDR3 in amino acids: CASSLITSGRTEDTQYF. In nucleotides, the CDR3 is TGTGCCAGCAGCCTCATCACTAGCGGGAGAACTGAAGATACGCAGTATTTT. The chain is built from TRBV3-1 and TRBJ2-3, with 11 bases matching TRBD2. This CDR3 contains 17 residues. Germline lookup yields CDR1 LGHDT and CDR2 YNNKEL (reference sequence). V lost 4 bases, J lost 5 bases, and 11 bases stayed unmatched.

The J gene is TRBJ2-7, the V gene TRBV4-2; D gene unclear. This CDR3 has 16 residues. The V and J ends lost 0 bases and 4 bases respectively, with 16 bases between them. CDR1 is LGHNA, CDR2 YNFKEQ, per germline. The CDR3 DNA is TGTGCCAGCAGCCAAGAGGTAGAACTCGTAACGTACGAGCAGTACTTC. Amino acids: CASSQEVELVTYEQYF.

Note on this clonotype: A read error may account for a junction end that differs from germline. The chain recombines TRBV7-2 with TRBJ1-1; TRBD1 might be the D (5 bases). Germline V gene lookup returns CDR1 SGHTA and CDR2 FQGNSA. The CDR3 has 14 residues. Here the CDR3 reads CGSSLVLDWQGTFF. CDR3 coding DNA: TGTGGCAGCAGCTTAGTTCTGGACTGGCAGGGAACTTTCTTT.

This clonotype counts as medium-sized. The J gene is TRBJ1-4, the V gene TRBV7-9, with a weak D call TRBD1 (5 bases). The germline V and J ends were trimmed by 5 bases and 4 bases, with 11 bases remaining between them. The CDR3 consists of 14 residues. Germline V gene data show CDR1 as SEHNR and CDR2 as FQNEAQ (reference sequence). In DNA form, the CDR3 reads TGTGCCAGCAGCATGGGACGGATTAATGAAAAACTGTTTTTT. This sequence encodes CASSMGRINEKLFF.

This sequence joins TRBV28 and TRBJ2-5; D call uncertain. The CDR3 is made up of 13 amino acids. Looked up from germline, CDR1 is MDHEN and CDR2 is SYDVKM. Deletions cut 5 bases from V and 7 bases from J, with 14 bases between. This CDR3 is CASSKTAVGTQYF. The CDR3 nucleotides are TGTGCCAGCAGTAAAACGGCGGTCGGGACCCAGTACTTC.

The chain employs TRBV5-4 and TRBJ1-1; D unclear. Trimming pared 3 bases from V and 1 base from J, leaving 13 bases between. Germline V gene sequence: CDR1 SGHNT, CDR2 YYREEE (reference sequence). The CDR3 runs 15 residues. The CDR3 coding sequence is TGTGCCAGCAGCTCTATTAGGACGGAGAACACTGAAGCTTTCTTT. Its protein is CASSSIRTENTEAFF. The variable domain in full, completed from reference TRBV5-4 and TRBJ1-1, reads ETGVTQSPTHLIKTRGQQVTLRCSSQSGHNTVSWYQQALGQGPQFIFQYYREEENGRGNFPPRFSGLQFPNYSSELNVNALELDDSALYLCASSSIRTENTEAFFGQGTRLTVV.

This clonotype has a count of ten or more. The chain uses TRBV7-2 and TRBJ1-5; 7 nucleotides line up with TRBD1. The V gene's germline CDR1 is SGHTA and CDR2 FQGNSA. CDR3 size: 15 residues. J was trimmed by 4 bases and V by 5 bases; bases with no gene match: 8. CDR3 sequence reads: CASSAHRGGNQPQHF. In DNA form, the CDR3 reads TGTGCCAGCAGCGCACACAGGGGTGGAAATCAGCCCCAGCATTTT.

This clonotype has a handful of counts. The chain combines TRBV12-3 or TRBV12-4 with TRBJ2-1; a weak D match, TRBD1 (5 bases). Trimming pared 2 bases from V and 11 bases from J, leaving 13 bases between. This CDR3 is built from 13 residues. The CDR3 sequence: CASSLSAGLQQFF. The DNA for the CDR3 is TGTGCCAGCAGTTTATCGGCAGGGTTGCAGCAGTTCTTC.

The gene calls are TRBV20-1 and TRBJ2-2; D possibly corresponds to TRBD1 (6 bases). The CDR3 covers 16 residues. Deletions cut 0 bases from V and 3 bases from J, with 14 bases between. Germline CDR1 and CDR2: DFQATT and SNEGSKA (reference sequence). The CDR3 sequence: CSARDHGRGDTGELFF. CDR3 nucleotide sequence: TGCAGTGCTAGAGATCACGGCAGGGGCGACACCGGGGAGCTGTTTTTT.

The table lists this clonotype with many counts. This chain uses TRBV7-9 with TRBJ1-1; D ambiguous. This CDR3 spans 15 amino acids. Germline values: CDR1 SEHNR, CDR2 FQNEAQ (reference sequence). V lost 1 base and J 2 bases, leaving 11 bases between the germline ends. CDR3 in DNA: TGTGCCAGCAGCTTAGGGGAACATTTAAACACTGAAGCTTTCTTT. Protein: CASSLGEHLNTEAFF.

CDR3 sequence (DNA): TGTGCCAGCACCTACGGTGGAAGGAGTAATTCACCCCTCCACTTT. Its translation: CASTYGGRSNSPLHF. The chain employs TRBV12-3 or TRBV12-4 and TRBJ1-6; D is ambiguous. The CDR3 has 15 amino acids. The V and J ends lost 7 bases and 6 bases respectively, with 16 bases between them.

The sample holds a few counts of this clonotype. The chain joins TRBV7-9 to TRBJ1-1, with D perhaps TRBD1 (5 bases). Germline CDR1 SEHNR, CDR2 FQNEAQ (reference sequence). This CDR3 comprises 17 residues. V was clipped by 5 bases and J by 0 bases, with 19 bases between them. This chain's CDR3 is CASSHDPPGTLNTEAFF. The CDR3 DNA reads TGTGCCAGCAGCCATGACCCACCCGGGACTTTGAACACTGAAGCTTTCTTT.

The J gene is TRBJ2-7, the V gene TRBV30, with a possible D match to TRBD1 (5 bases). The CDR3 contains 13 residues. Deletions cut 5 bases from V and 1 base from J, with 12 bases between. CDR1 and CDR2 from the germline V gene are GTSNPN and SVGIG (reference sequence). Written as DNA, the CDR3 is TGTGCCTGGTCAACCCCAGGGTCCTACGAGCAGTACGTC. This encodes CAWSTPGSYEQYV.

The table lists this clonotype with a few counts. This sequence joins TRBV7-9 and TRBJ2-7; TRBD2 aligns across 14 bases. Germline CDR1 is SEHNR and CDR2 is FQNEAQ (reference sequence). The trim removed 4 bases at V and 3 bases at J, leaving 5 bases unmatched. The CDR3 spans 16 residues. The CDR3 spells CASSWGLAGEDYEQYF. The CDR3 DNA follows: TGTGCCAGCAGCTGGGGACTAGCGGGAGAGGACTACGAGCAGTACTTC. Filled out from reference TRBV7-9 and TRBJ2-7, the complete variable domain reads DTGVSQNPRHKITKRGQNVTFRCDPISEHNRLYWYRQTLGQGPEFLTYFQNEAQLEKSRLLSDRFSAERPKGSFSTLEIQRTEQGDSAMYLCASSWGLAGEDYEQYFGPGTRLTVT.

The chain recombines TRBV11-1 with TRBJ2-2; 12 bases match TRBD2. With 7 bases clipped from V and 6 bases from J, the junction kept 6 bases outside the gene matches. The CDR3 has 15 amino acids. Germline V gene lookup returns CDR1 SGHAT and CDR2 FQDESV (reference sequence). CDR3 DNA sequence: TGTGCCAGCAACAGACTAGCGGGAGATGCCGGGGAGCTGTTTTTT. It yields the protein CASNRLAGDAGELFF. Full variable domain (rest looked up from reference TRBV11-1 and TRBJ2-2): EAEVAQSPRYKITEKSQAVAFWCDPISGHATLYWYRQILGQGPELLVQFQDESVVDDSQLPKDRFSAERLKGVDSTLKIQPAELGDSAMYLCASNRLAGDAGELFFGEGSRLTVL.

The genes are TRBV11-2 and TRBJ1-4; possibly TRBD1 for D (5 bases). Germline CDR1 SGHAT, CDR2 FQNNGV. Trimming left V 5 bases short and J 0 bases short, with 16 bases between. CDR3 length: 17 amino acids. The CDR3, as DNA: TGTGCCAGCAGCCCCTGGACAATGGGCGCAACTAATGAAAAACTGTTTTTT. Protein product: CASSPWTMGATNEKLFF.